The sample holds many counts of the clone carrying this T cell receptor beta chain. As yet, its antigen is unknown. This sample was taken from a study of regulatory T cells in long-lasting Graves disease. Sample time point: newly diagnosed GD, antithyroid drugs for less than 3 months. From PBMCs, RNA was extracted and then used to make the TCR library. Arm-PCR of CDR3 regions and iRepertoire HTBI primers were the basis on which TCR beta libraries were built. TCRdb used MiXCR to reprocess the multiplex PCR reads, holding one entry per CDR3 protein. The top ten hold about 20% of the sample, which has more than 300,000 distinct CDR3 sequences, about 14% seen once. General study findings and limits: Having only a small sample size may have limited accuracy.

Per germline, CDR1 GTSNPN and CDR2 SVGIG (reference sequence). Between the trimmed V and J ends, which lost 5 bases and 0 bases, there was a span of 13 bases. This CDR3 is 14 amino acids long. The specimen was peripheral blood mononuclear cells (PBMCs), collected at new diagnosis, from a patient treated with antithyroid drugs. The receptor was derived from a female donor with Graves disease. The chain recombines TRBV30 with TRBJ1-2, with D hard to call. In DNA form, the CDR3 reads TGTGCCTGGGAGGCCGGGAGGCCTAACTATGGCTACACCTTC. This codes for CAWEAGRPNYGYTF.